The next 30 T cell receptor beta chains were all read from a single sample in a study of radiotherapy plus CTLA-4 blockade in lung cancer. Sequencing used immunoSEQ multiplex PCR; TCRdb keeps in-frame clones, though not all of them. The sample holds around 110,000 clones, 85% to 90% seen once. Source: peripheral blood, taken from a patient treated with radiotherapy plus ipilimumab. Source of these receptors: a human donor with non-small cell lung cancer that progressed on radiotherapy plus ipilimumab.

In DNA form, the CDR3 reads TGTGCCAGCAGTGAGAACTGGCTAGAGCAGTTCTTC. Translated: CASSENWLEQFF. This chain links TRBV6-1 with TRBJ2-1; unclear D gene. This CDR3 region has 12 residues. Per germline, CDR1 MNHNS and CDR2 SASEGT. V gave up 3 bases and J gave up 10 bases, with 10 bases separating them.

The chain links TRBV18 to TRBJ1-1; D remains unclear. The V gene lost 3 bases and the J gene lost 0 bases, with 8 bases spanning the gap. The CDR3 runs to 14 residues. Germline-derived CDR1 and CDR2 are KGHSH and LQKENI. In nucleotides, the CDR3 is TGTGCCAGCTCACCGGAAGGAATGAACACTGAAGCTTTCTTT. Its translation is CASSPEGMNTEAFF. Filled out from reference TRBV18 and TRBJ1-1, the complete variable domain reads NAGVMQNPRHLVRRRGQEARLRCSPMKGHSHVYWYRQLPEEGLKFMVYLQKENIIDESGMPKERFSAEFPKEGPSILRIQQVVRGDSAAYFCASSPEGMNTEAFFGQGTRLTVV.

The chain has TRBV4-2 and TRBJ1-2; 10 bases map to TRBD1. CDR1 and CDR2 from the germline V gene are LGHNA and YNFKEQ. Trimming removed 0 bases from V and 4 bases from J; junction bases left unmatched: 5. The CDR3 has 16 residues. This CDR3 reads CASSQDSGTGAYGYTF. The CDR3 region has the DNA TGTGCCAGCAGCCAAGATTCTGGGACAGGGGCCTATGGCTACACCTTC.

J is TRBJ2-1 and V is TRBV7-2; 9 nucleotides align to TRBD2. J was trimmed by 0 bases and V by 5 bases; bases with no gene match: 5. CDR3 size: 16 residues. CDR1 and CDR2 from the germline V gene are SGHTA and FQGNSA. CDR3 coding DNA: TGTGCCAGCAGCCTTAGCGGGAGCCCCTCCTACAATGAGCAGTTCTTC. Its protein is CASSLSGSPSYNEQFF.

The gene calls are TRBV6-6 and TRBJ2-1; TRBD2 is a possible D gene (6 bases). The germline V gene encodes CDR1 MNHNY and CDR2 SVGAGI (reference sequence). V was shortened by 4 bases and J by 6 bases, with 19 bases between the two germline ends. The CDR3 has 16 amino acids. The CDR3 is CASSSLGLGGRNEQFF. CDR3 coding DNA: TGTGCCAGCAGTTCGCTCGGACTGGGAGGTCGCAATGAGCAGTTCTTC.

The gene calls are TRBV5-6 and TRBJ1-5; 8 bases align to TRBD1. The CDR3 has 15 residues. The V and J ends lost 4 bases and 1 base, in that order; junction bases with no gene match: 4. Germline-derived CDR1 and CDR2 are SGHDT and YYEEEE. The chain's CDR3 is CASSPGQGSNQPQHF. The CDR3, as DNA: TGTGCCAGCAGCCCTGGACAGGGCAGCAATCAGCCCCAGCATTTT.

Notes on this clone: Other DNA sequences in the sample encode the same CDR3. The genes are TRBV7-6 and TRBJ1-5; D is undetermined. The V gene lost 1 base and the J gene lost 2 bases, with 9 bases spanning the gap. The CDR3 is 15 residues long. Per germline, CDR1 SGHVS and CDR2 FNYEAQ. The CDR3 spells CASSLGGSRNQPQHF. CDR3 coding DNA: TGTGCCAGCAGCTTAGGGGGTAGCCGCAATCAGCCCCAGCATTTT.

J is TRBJ1-1 and V is TRBV2; 8 positions match TRBD1. V lost 8 bases, J lost 5 bases, and 16 bases stayed unmatched. Per the germline V gene, CDR1 is SNHLY and CDR2 is FYNNEI. The CDR3 extends over 16 amino acids. CDR3: CASAGGETVGTTEAFF. CDR3 DNA: TGTGCCAGCGCAGGGGGCGAGACTGTAGGAACAACTGAAGCTTTCTTT.

This clone was counted a single time. V usage is TRBV11-2 and J usage is TRBJ2-5; D is ambiguous. Germline V CDR1 and CDR2: SGHAT, FQNNGV. Trimming removed 5 bases from V and 1 base from J, with 11 bases in between. This CDR3 has 14 residues. DNA for the CDR3: TGTGCCAGCAGCCGACGTCCACCCCAAGAGACCCAGTACTTC. As protein: CASSRRPPQETQYF. Filled out from reference TRBV11-2 and TRBJ2-5, the complete variable domain reads EAGVAQSPRYKIIEKRQSVAFWCNPISGHATLYWYQQILGQGPKLLIQFQNNGVVDDSQLPKDRFSAERLKGVDSTLKIQPAKLEDSAVYLCASSRRPPQETQYFGPGTRLLVL.

The chain links TRBV7-9 to TRBJ2-1; TRBD1 is a possible D gene (5 bases). Per the germline V gene, CDR1 is SEHNR and CDR2 is FQNEAQ (reference sequence). V was cut by 1 base and J by 15 bases, with 10 bases left in between. CDR3 size: 11 residues. Written as DNA, the CDR3 is TGTGCCAGCAGCTTAGGGCTTAGGGGGTTCTTC. Translating it yields CASSLGLRGFF.

The V gene is TRBV19, the J gene TRBJ1-4; D not resolved. Trimming pared 5 bases from V and 3 bases from J, leaving 13 bases between. Germline values: CDR1 LNHDA, CDR2 SQIVND (reference sequence). The CDR3 is made up of 15 amino acids. DNA of the CDR3: TGTGCCAGTAGTTTGATATCCCTTGCTAATGAAAAACTGTTTTTT. Protein: CASSLISLANEKLFF.

The J gene is TRBJ1-5, the V gene TRBV6-5; D gene unclear. Germline CDR1 is MNHEY and CDR2 is SVGAGI. Between the trimmed V and J ends, which lost 4 bases and 4 bases, there was a span of 8 bases. The length of the CDR3 is 13 residues. DNA for the CDR3: TGTGCCAGCAGTTGGGTTCAAAATCAGCCCCAGCATTTT. Its protein product is CASSWVQNQPQHF.

This chain joins TRBV5-1 and TRBJ2-7, with TRBD1 identical over 8 bases. The J segment lost 5 bases and the V segment lost 0 bases, leaving 4 bases of the junction unmatched. From germline, CDR1 is SGHRS and CDR2 YFSETQ. There are 14 residues in the CDR3. The DNA for the CDR3 is TGCGCCAGCAGCTTGGGACAGGGGAGAGACGAGCAGTACTTC. It is translated as CASSLGQGRDEQYF.

This sequence joins TRBV7-2 and TRBJ2-1, with TRBD2 as a possible D gene (5 bases). Trimming removed 5 bases from V and 8 bases from J, with 10 bases in between. This CDR3 is built from 12 residues. Germline CDR1 and CDR2: SGHTA and FQGNSA. Written as DNA, the CDR3 is TGTGCCAGCAGCCCTAGGAGGCATGAGCAGTTCTTC. Protein sequence: CASSPRRHEQFF.

The chain carries TRBV2 and TRBJ2-5, with D perhaps TRBD2 (5 bases). This CDR3 contains 14 residues. Germline CDR1 and CDR2: SNHLY and FYNNEI. Deletions cut 7 bases from V and 2 bases from J, with 14 bases between. CDR3 in DNA: TGTGCCAGCACCTTAGGCGGGCTACAAGAGACCCAGTACTTC. Translation gives CASTLGGLQETQYF.

The chain joins TRBV6-1 to TRBJ1-1; D is uncertain. The CDR3 consists of 13 residues. Trimming removed 3 bases from V and 6 bases from J, with 11 bases in between. Germline CDR1 is MNHNS and CDR2 is SASEGT. CDR3: CASSDPAKSEAFF. As DNA, the CDR3 is TGTGCCAGCAGTGACCCCGCAAAGTCTGAAGCTTTCTTT.

The rearrangement joins TRBV25-1 to TRBJ1-1, with a weak D call TRBD1 (5 bases). The CDR3 length is 14 residues. Germline CDR1 MGHDK, CDR2 SYGVNS. V dropped 0 bases and J dropped 6 bases, with 11 bases sitting between them. In nucleotides, the CDR3 is TGTGCCAGCAGTGAATACAGGGAAATCGCTGAAGCTTTCTTT. This translates into CASSEYREIAEAFF.

The chain combines TRBV9 with TRBJ2-1; tentative D call: TRBD2 (7 bases). This CDR3 has 16 amino acids. V lost 4 bases to trimming and J lost 0 bases, with 14 bases between them. The V gene's germline CDR1 is SGDLS and CDR2 YYNGEE. The CDR3 DNA reads TGTGCCAGCAGCTCCCGGGGGGCGAGCTCCTACAATGAGCAGTTCTTC. It yields the protein CASSSRGASSYNEQFF.

DNA for the CDR3: TGTGCCAGCAGCTTAGAAGACCGGAGGGATACGCAGTATTTT. This sequence encodes CASSLEDRRDTQYF. The chain is built from TRBV7-8 and TRBJ2-3; D possibly corresponds to TRBD2 (5 bases). Deletions cut 1 base from V and 6 bases from J, with 11 bases between. CDR3 length: 14 residues. Per the germline V gene, CDR1 is SGHVS and CDR2 is FQNEAQ. Full variable domain (missing parts from reference TRBV7-8 and TRBJ2-3): GAGVSQSPRYKVAKRGQDVALRCDPISGHVSLFWYQQALGQGPEFLTYFQNEAQLDKSGLPSDRFFAERPEGSVSTLKIQRTQQEDSAVYLCASSLEDRRDTQYFGPGTRLTVL.

The rearrangement uses TRBV20-1 and TRBJ1-1; D may be TRBD1 (5 bases). CDR1 is DFQATT, CDR2 SNEGSKA, per germline (reference sequence). Trimming cost V 3 bases and J 12 bases, with 11 bases left between them. The CDR3 length is 10 residues. CDR3: CSASGGIPFF. The CDR3 DNA follows: TGCAGTGCTAGTGGGGGGATCCCTTTCTTT.

The J gene is TRBJ2-7, the V gene TRBV5-6; D ambiguous. V dropped 3 bases and J dropped 0 bases, with 1 base sitting between them. Germline loops: CDR1 SGHDT, CDR2 YYEEEE. The CDR3 extends over 11 amino acids. The CDR3 DNA reads as TGTGCCAGCAGCTACTCCTACGAGCAGTACTTC. The encoded protein is CASSYSYEQYF.

This chain connects TRBV2 to TRBJ2-3, with TRBD2 as a possible D gene (5 bases). CDR3 length: 15 amino acids. Germline V lookup: CDR1 SNHLY, CDR2 FYNNEI. V lost 4 bases and J lost 2, with 13 bases in between. CDR3 amino acids: CASSVSGSDTDTQYF. Here the CDR3 DNA reads TGTGCCAGCAGTGTAAGTGGGAGCGACACAGATACGCAGTATTTT.

The gene calls are TRBV5-1 and TRBJ2-3, with D tentatively TRBD1 (6 bases). The CDR3 contains 15 residues. Per the germline V gene, CDR1 is SGHRS and CDR2 is YFSETQ. V lost 4 bases, J lost 4 bases, and 16 bases lay in between. CDR3 region: CASSPATGSADTQYF. The CDR3 bases are TGCGCCAGCAGCCCGGCCACAGGGTCCGCAGATACGCAGTATTTT.

This chain uses TRBV4-1 with TRBJ2-7; D not certain. Deletions cut 2 bases from V and 0 bases from J, with 8 bases between. This CDR3 has 14 amino acids. Looked up from germline, CDR1 is MGHRA and CDR2 is YSYEKL. The CDR3 loop reads CASSQFQDSYEQYF. The CDR3 DNA is TGCGCCAGCAGCCAATTCCAGGACTCCTACGAGCAGTACTTC.

This chain links TRBV18 with TRBJ1-2, with TRBD1 matching 9 bases. J lost 4 bases, V lost 3 bases, and 12 bases had no gene match. CDR1 and CDR2 from the germline V gene are KGHSH and LQKENI. The CDR3 has 17 amino acids. CDR3 nucleotides: TGTGCCAGCTCACCTCTGGGACAGGGATTGAGGGGCTATGGCTACACCTTC. Translating gives CASSPLGQGLRGYGYTF.

The chain carries TRBV5-6 and TRBJ1-3; D is uncertain. Per the germline V gene, CDR1 is SGHDT and CDR2 is YYEEEE. CDR3 size: 15 residues. Trimming cost V 0 bases and J 3 bases, with 10 bases left between them. CDR3: CASSLGTTFGNTIYF. CDR3 bases: TGTGCCAGCAGCTTGGGGACTACTTTTGGAAACACCATATATTTT. The variable domain in full, completed from reference TRBV5-6 and TRBJ1-3, reads DAGVTQSPTHLIKTRGQQVTLRCSPKSGHDTVSWYQQALGQGPQFIFQYYEEEERQRGNFPDRFSGHQFPNYSSELNVNALLLGDSALYLCASSLGTTFGNTIYFGEGSWLTVV.

The chain uses TRBV19 and TRBJ2-2, with 12 bases identical to TRBD2. Germline assignment: CDR1 LNHDA and CDR2 SQIVND (reference sequence). V trimming: 8 bases; J trimming: 6 bases; junction bases outside the gene matches: 7. This CDR3 spans 15 amino acids. The CDR3 region is CASRPSGRVPGELFF. The DNA for the CDR3 is TGTGCCAGTCGCCCTAGCGGGAGGGTGCCCGGGGAGCTGTTTTTT. The whole variable domain, filled in from reference TRBV19 and TRBJ2-2, reads DGGITQSPKYLFRKEGQNVTLSCEQNLNHDAMYWYRQDPGQGLRLIYYSQIVNDFQKGDIAEGYSVSREKKESFPLTVTSAQKNPTAFYLCASRPSGRVPGELFFGEGSRLTVL.

This clone came up a few times. The chain joins TRBV7-9 to TRBJ2-7; the match to TRBD2 covers 10 bases. Trimming removed 2 bases from V and 4 bases from J; junction bases left unmatched: 2. CDR1 is SEHNR, CDR2 FQNEAQ, per germline (reference sequence). The CDR3 contains 14 residues. The CDR3 here is CASSLPGLAYEQYF. Written as DNA, the CDR3 is TGTGCCAGCAGCTTACCGGGACTAGCGTACGAGCAGTACTTC.

This chain uses TRBV7-8 with TRBJ2-7, with D maybe TRBD2 (5 bases). The CDR3 totals 12 residues. Trimming left V 1 base short and J 4 bases short, with 5 bases between. Per germline, CDR1 SGHVS and CDR2 FQNEAQ. The CDR3 loop reads CASSLGTYEQYF. The DNA for the CDR3 is TGTGCCAGCAGCTTAGGGACTTACGAGCAGTACTTC. Full variable domain (missing parts from reference TRBV7-8 and TRBJ2-7): GAGVSQSPRYKVAKRGQDVALRCDPISGHVSLFWYQQALGQGPEFLTYFQNEAQLDKSGLPSDRFFAERPEGSVSTLKIQRTQQEDSAVYLCASSLGTYEQYFGPGTRLTVT.

The chain links TRBV19 to TRBJ2-2; a possible D gene is TRBD1 (6 bases). The CDR3 is made up of 15 amino acids. Trimming took off 3 bases at V and 3 bases at J, with 11 bases between the two ends. Germline-derived CDR1 and CDR2 are LNHDA and SQIVND (reference sequence). For the CDR3, the DNA is TGTGCCAGTAGTATCAGGGGACCTTACACCGGGGAGCTGTTTTTT. Amino acids: CASSIRGPYTGELFF. Full variable domain (missing parts from reference TRBV19 and TRBJ2-2): DGGITQSPKYLFRKEGQNVTLSCEQNLNHDAMYWYRQDPGQGLRLIYYSQIVNDFQKGDIAEGYSVSREKKESFPLTVTSAQKNPTAFYLCASSIRGPYTGELFFGEGSRLTVL.